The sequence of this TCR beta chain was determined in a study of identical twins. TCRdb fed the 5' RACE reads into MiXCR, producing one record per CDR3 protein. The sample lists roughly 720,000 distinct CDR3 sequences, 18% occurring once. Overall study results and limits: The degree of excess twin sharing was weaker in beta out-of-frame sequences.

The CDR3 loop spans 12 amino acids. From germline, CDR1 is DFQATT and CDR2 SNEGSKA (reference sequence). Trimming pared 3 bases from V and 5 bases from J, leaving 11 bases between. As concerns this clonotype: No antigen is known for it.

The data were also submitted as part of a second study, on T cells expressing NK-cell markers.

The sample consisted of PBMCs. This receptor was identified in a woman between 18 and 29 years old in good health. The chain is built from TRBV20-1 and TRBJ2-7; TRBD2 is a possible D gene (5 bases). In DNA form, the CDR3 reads TGCAGTGCTAGTGGGAGACTCGACGAGCAGTACTTC. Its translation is CSASGRLDEQYF.